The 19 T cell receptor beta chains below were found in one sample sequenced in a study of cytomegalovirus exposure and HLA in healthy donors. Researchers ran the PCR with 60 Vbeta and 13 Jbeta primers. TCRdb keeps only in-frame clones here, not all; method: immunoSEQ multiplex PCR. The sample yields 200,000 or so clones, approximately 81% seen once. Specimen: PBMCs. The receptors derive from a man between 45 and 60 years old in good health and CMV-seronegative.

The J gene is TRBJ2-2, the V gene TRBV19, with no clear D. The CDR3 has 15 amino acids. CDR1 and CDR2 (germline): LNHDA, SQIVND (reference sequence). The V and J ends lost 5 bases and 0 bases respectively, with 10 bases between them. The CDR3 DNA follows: TGTGCCAGTAGTCTCCCCGTATCGAACACCGGGGAGCTGTTTTTT. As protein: CASSLPVSNTGELFF.

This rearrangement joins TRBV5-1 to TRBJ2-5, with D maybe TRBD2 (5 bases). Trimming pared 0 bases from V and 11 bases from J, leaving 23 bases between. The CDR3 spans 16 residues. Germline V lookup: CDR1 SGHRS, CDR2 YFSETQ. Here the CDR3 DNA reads TGCGCCAGCAGCTTGGATGACGCCGGCTTCCGTTCGGGGCAGTACTTC. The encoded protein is CASSLDDAGFRSGQYF.

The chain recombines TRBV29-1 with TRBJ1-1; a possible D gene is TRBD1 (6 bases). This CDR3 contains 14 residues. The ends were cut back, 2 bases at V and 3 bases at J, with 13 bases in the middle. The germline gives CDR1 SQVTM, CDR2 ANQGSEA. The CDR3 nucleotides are TGCAGCGTTGAACAGGGGTGGGGTGACACTGAAGCTTTCTTT. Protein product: CSVEQGWGDTEAFF. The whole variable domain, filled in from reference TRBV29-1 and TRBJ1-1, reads SAVISQKPSRDICQRGTSLTIQCQVDSQVTMMFWYRQQPGQSLTLIATANQGSEATYESGFVIDKFPISRPNLTFSTLTVSNMSPEDSSIYLCSVEQGWGDTEAFFGQGTRLTVV.

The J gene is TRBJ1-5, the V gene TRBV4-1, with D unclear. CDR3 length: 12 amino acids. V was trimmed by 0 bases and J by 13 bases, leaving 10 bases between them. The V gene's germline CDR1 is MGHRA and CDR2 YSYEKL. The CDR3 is CASSQEGQRQHF. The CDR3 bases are TGCGCCAGCAGCCAAGAAGGTCAGAGGCAGCATTTT.

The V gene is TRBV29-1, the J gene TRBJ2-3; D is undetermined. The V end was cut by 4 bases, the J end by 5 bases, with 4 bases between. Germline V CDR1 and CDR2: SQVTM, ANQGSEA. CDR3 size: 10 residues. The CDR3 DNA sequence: TGCAGCGTTGCCATAGATACGCAGTATTTT. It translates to CSVAIDTQYF.

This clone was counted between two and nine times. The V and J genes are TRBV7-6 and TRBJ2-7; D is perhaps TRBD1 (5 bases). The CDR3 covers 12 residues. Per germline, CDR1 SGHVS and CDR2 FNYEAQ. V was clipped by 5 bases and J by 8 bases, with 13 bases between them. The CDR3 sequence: CASSAPQGQQYF. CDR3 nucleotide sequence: TGTGCCAGCAGCGCGCCTCAGGGCCAGCAGTACTTC.

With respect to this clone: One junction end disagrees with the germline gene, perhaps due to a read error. CDR3 region: CASSPPGQGAYEQYF. CDR3 DNA sequence: TGTGCCAGCAGTCCCCCGGGACAGGGGGCCTATGAGCAGTACTTC. This chain uses TRBV13 with TRBJ2-7; 12 nucleotides line up with TRBD1. The CDR3 spans 15 residues. Per germline, CDR1 PRHDT and CDR2 FYEKMQ (reference sequence).

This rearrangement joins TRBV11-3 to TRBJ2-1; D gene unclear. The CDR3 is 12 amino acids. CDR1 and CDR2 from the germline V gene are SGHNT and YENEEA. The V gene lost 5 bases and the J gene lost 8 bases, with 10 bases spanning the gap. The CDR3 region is CASSLGEYEQFF. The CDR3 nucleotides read TGTGCCAGCAGCCTTGGAGAGTATGAGCAGTTCTTC.

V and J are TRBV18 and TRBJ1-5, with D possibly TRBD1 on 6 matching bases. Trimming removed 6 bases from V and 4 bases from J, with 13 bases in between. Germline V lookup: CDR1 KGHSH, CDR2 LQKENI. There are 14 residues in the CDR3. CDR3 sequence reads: CASSIGQGNQPQHF. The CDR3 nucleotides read TGTGCCAGCTCCATCGGGCAGGGGAATCAGCCCCAGCATTTT. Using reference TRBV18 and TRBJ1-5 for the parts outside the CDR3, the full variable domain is NAGVMQNPRHLVRRRGQEARLRCSPMKGHSHVYWYRQLPEEGLKFMVYLQKENIIDESGMPKERFSAEFPKEGPSILRIQQVVRGDSAAYFCASSIGQGNQPQHFGDGTRLSIL.

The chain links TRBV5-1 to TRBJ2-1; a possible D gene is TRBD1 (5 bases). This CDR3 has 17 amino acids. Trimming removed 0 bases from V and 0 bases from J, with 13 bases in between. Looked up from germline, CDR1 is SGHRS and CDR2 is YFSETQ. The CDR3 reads CASSLAGIGSSYNEQFF. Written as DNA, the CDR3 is TGCGCCAGCAGCTTGGCAGGGATCGGTAGCTCCTACAATGAGCAGTTCTTC.

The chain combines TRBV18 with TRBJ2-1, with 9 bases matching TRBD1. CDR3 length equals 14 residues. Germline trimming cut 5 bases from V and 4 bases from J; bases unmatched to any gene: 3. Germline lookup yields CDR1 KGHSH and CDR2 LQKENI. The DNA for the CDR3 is TGTGCCAGCTCATGGGACAGGGCTTACAATGAGCAGTTCTTC. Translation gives CASSWDRAYNEQFF.

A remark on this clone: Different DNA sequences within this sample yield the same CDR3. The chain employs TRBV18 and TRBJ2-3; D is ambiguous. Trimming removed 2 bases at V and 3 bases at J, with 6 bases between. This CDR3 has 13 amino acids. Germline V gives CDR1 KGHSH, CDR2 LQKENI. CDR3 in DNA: TGTGCCAGCTCACCAGGGCAGACAGATACGCAGTATTTT. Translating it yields CASSPGQTDTQYF.

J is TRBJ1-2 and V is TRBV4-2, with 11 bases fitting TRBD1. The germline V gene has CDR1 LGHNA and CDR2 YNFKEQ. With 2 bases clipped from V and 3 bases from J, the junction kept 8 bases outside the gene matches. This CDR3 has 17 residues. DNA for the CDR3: TGTGCCAGCAGCCAACCGGGACAGGGGGAGGGGTACTATGGCTACACCTTC. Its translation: CASSQPGQGEGYYGYTF.

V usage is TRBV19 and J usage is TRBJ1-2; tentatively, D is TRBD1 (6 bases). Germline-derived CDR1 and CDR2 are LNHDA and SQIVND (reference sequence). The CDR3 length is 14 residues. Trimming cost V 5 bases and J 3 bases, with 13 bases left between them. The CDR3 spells CASSGWTEDYGYTF. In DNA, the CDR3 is TGTGCCAGTAGTGGCTGGACAGAGGACTATGGCTACACCTTC.

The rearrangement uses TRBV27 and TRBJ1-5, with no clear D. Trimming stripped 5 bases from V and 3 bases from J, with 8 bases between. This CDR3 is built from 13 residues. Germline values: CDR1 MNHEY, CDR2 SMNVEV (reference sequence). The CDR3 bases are TGTGCCAGCAGTCCATTACTCAATCAGCCCCAGCATTTT. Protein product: CASSPLLNQPQHF.

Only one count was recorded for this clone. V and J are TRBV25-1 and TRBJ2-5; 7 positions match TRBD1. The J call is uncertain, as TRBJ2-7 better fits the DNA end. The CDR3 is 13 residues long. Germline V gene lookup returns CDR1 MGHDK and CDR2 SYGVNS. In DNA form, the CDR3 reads TGTGCCAGCAGTGAGACAGGGTCTAGCGAGCAGTACTTC. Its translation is CASSETGSSEQYF.

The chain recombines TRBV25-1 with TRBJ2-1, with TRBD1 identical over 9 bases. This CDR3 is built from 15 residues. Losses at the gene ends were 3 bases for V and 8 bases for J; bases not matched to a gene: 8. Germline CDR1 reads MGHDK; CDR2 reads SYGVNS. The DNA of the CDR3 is TGTGCCAGCAGTGAGACCGGGACAGGGATTCATGAGCAGTTCTTC. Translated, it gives CASSETGTGIHEQFF.

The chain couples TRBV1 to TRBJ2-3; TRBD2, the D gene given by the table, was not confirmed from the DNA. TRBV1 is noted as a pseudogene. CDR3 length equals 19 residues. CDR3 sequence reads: CTSSPRLGASGGDKDTQYF. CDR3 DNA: TGCACCAGCAGCCCCCGACTGGGGGCTAGCGGGGGGGATAAAGATACGCAGTATTTT.

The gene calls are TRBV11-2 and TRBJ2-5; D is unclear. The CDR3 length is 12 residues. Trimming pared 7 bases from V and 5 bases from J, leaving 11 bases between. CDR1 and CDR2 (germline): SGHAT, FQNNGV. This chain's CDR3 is CASTSTRETQYF. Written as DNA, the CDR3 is TGTGCCAGCACCTCTACCCGGGAGACCCAGTACTTC.